The source of this T cell receptor beta chain is a study of cytomegalovirus exposure and HLA in healthy donors. Primers: 60 Vbeta forward and 13 Jbeta reverse. Some clones are missing from TCRdb's copy, which holds only in-frame ones; the method was immunoSEQ multiplex PCR. The sample has roughly 190,000 clones, around 73% seen once. Germline CDR1 MGHRA, CDR2 YSYEKL. There are 17 residues in the CDR3. V lost 0 bases and J lost 1; bases outside the gene matches: 8. The chain carries TRBV4-1 and TRBJ2-7; 8 bases match TRBD2. This clonotype was sampled from a woman younger than 45 in good health and CMV-seropositive. Sample: PBMCs. The CDR3 is CASSQDLPLAGSYEQYF. The CDR3 DNA sequence: TGCGCCAGCAGCCAAGATCTCCCTTTAGCGGGGTCCTACGAGCAGTACTTC.